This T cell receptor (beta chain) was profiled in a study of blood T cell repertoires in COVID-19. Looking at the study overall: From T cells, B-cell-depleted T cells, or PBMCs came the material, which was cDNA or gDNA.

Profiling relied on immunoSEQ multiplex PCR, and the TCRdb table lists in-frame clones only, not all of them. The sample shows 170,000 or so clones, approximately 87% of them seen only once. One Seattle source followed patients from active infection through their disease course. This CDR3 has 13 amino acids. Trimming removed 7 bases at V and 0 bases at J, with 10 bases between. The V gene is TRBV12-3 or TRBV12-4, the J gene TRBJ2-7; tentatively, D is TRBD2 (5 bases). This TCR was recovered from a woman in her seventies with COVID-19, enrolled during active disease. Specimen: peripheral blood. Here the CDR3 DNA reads TGTGCCAGCACCCCGGGGAGCTCCTACGAGCAGTACTTC. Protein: CASTPGSSYEQYF.